The rows below give T cell receptor beta chains drawn from one sample of a study of T cell repertoires in cytomegalovirus infection. No antigen has been identified for these receptors. A single record per CDR3 protein comes from TCRdb applying MiXCR to the reads. Counted here are roughly 500,000 distinct CDR3 sequences, roughly a third occurring once; the ten biggest clones make up 17%. The source material was cultured PBMCs, sampled from culture after CMV antigen stimulation. Receptors were obtained from a human donor in good health (CMV status not recorded). Some clones in this sample may be carry-over from other donors' samples. CDR3s include the opening cysteine and the closing phenylalanine or tryptophan. D genes are given only for firm matches. Clone sizes are given selectively: once, few, many, or a class where the clone is expanded.

>14|few|TRBV5-8|TRBD1|TRBJ2-3
TGTGCCAGCAGTCGGGACAGGATCACAGATACGCAGTATTTT
CASSRDRITDTQYF
>15|-|TRBV10-3|TRBD1|TRBJ2-3
TGTGCCATCAGTGTGGGACAGGGGCTTACAGATACGCAGTATTTT
CAISVGQGLTDTQYF
>15|-|TRBV19|TRBD1|TRBJ1-4
TGTGCCAGTAGTGGCCGGACAGGGGGCGCGGAAAAACTGTTTTTT
CASSGRTGGAEKLFF
>14|-|TRBV6-6|TRBD1|TRBJ1-1
TGTGCCAGCAGCTACTCGACAGGGGTCACTGAAGCTTTCTTT
CASSYSTGVTEAFF
>13|few|TRBV9|-|TRBJ2-5
TGTGCCAGCAGCGTGGGACTTCCGCCTCCCCAGTACTTC
CASSVGLPPPQYF
>15|-|TRBV6-5|-|TRBJ2-2
TGTGCCAGCAGTTACTCGGGGGGAGGATCCGGGGAGCTGTTTTTT
CASSYSGGGSGELFF
>17|few|TRBV6-2/TRBV6-3|-|TRBJ2-3
TGTGCCAGCAGTTATGGTAACAGGGACGGTTTCGGAGATACGCAGTATTTT
CASSYGNRDGFGDTQYF
>15|-|TRBV29-1|-|TRBJ2-1
TGCAGCGTTGAAGATCGAGGGGGAATCTACAATGAGCAGTTCTTC
CSVEDRGGIYNEQFF
>14|-|TRBV6-2/TRBV6-3|TRBD1|TRBJ1-5
TGTGCCAGCATGTGGCAGGGGGTGAATCAGCCCCAGCATTTT
CASMWQGVNQPQHF
>16|-|TRBV7-2|-|TRBJ1-2
TGTGCCAGCAGCTTAGCGCCTGTCTTCGGCGGGTATGGCTACACCTTC
CASSLAPVFGGYGYTF
>12|-|TRBV27|-|TRBJ2-2
TGTGCCAGCAGTTTGGTAACCGGGGAGCTGTTTTTT
CASSLVTGELFF
>18|-|TRBV23-1|-|TRBJ2-7
TGCGCCAGCAGGCACAGCCCAAACCGGGTCCACGAAGCCTACGAGCAGTACTTC
CASRHSPNRVHEAYEQYF
>14|few|TRBV4-2|-|TRBJ1-1
TGTGCCAGCAGCCAAGCAGGGGCGAACACTGAAGCTTTCTTT
CASSQAGANTEAFF
>16|few|TRBV28|-|TRBJ2-3
TGTGCCAGCATTCAACCGACAGGCCTAAGCACAGATACGCAGTATTTT
CASIQPTGLSTDTQYF
>13|few|TRBV7-2|-|TRBJ1-6
TGTGCCAGCAGCCCCTCTGGGTCGTACAGCCTCCACTTT
CASSPSGSYSLHF
>16|-|TRBV19|TRBD2|TRBJ2-7
TGTGCCAGTAGTATTGGGATAGCGGGGGTCTCCTACGAGCAGTACTTC
CASSIGIAGVSYEQYF
>15|few|TRBV6-8|-|TRBJ1-1
TGTGCCAGCAGTTACTCGGCCCACAGCTACACTGAAGCTTTCTTT
CASSYSAHSYTEAFF
>13|few|TRBV12-5|-|TRBJ1-1
TGTGCTAGTGGTTTGTACCACACGGGCGAGGCTTTCTTT
CASGLYHTGEAFF
>14|few|TRBV12-3/TRBV12-4|-|TRBJ1-5
TGTGCCAGCAGTTTTGCCGCTAGCAATCAGCCCCAGCATTTT
CASSFAASNQPQHF
>13|many|TRBV7-7|-|TRBJ2-7
TGTGCCAGCAGCTTGACTAGCTCCTACGAGCAGTACTTC
CASSLTSSYEQYF
>13|-|TRBV30|-|TRBJ1-2
TGTGCCTGGAGTGTAGGTCAGGGCTTTGGCTACACCTTC
CAWSVGQGFGYTF
>17|-|TRBV6-5|TRBD2|TRBJ2-1
TGTGCCAGCAGGAGAAAGGGACTAGCGGAGACCTACAATGAGCAGTTCTTC
CASRRKGLAETYNEQFF
>15|-|TRBV15|-|TRBJ2-4
TGTGCCACCAGTGTAGGGACCATAGCCAAAAACATTCAGTACTTC
CATSVGTIAKNIQYF
>13|-|TRBV30|-|TRBJ1-1
TGTGCCTGGAGTGTTGATAGAAACACTGAAGCTTTCTTT
CAWSVDRNTEAFF
>16|many|TRBV28|-|TRBJ2-7
TGTGCCAGCAGTCCCCCCTTGGGCAGTGGTAACTACGAGCAGTACTTC
CASSPPLGSGNYEQYF
>16|few|TRBV6-2/TRBV6-3|TRBD2|TRBJ2-2
TGTGCCAGCAGTTTTCGACTAGCGGGAGACGGCGGGGAGCTGTTTTTT
CASSFRLAGDGGELFF
>15|-|TRBV28|TRBD1|TRBJ1-4
TGTGCCAGCAGTCCATTCCTAGGACAGGTTAAAAAACTGTTTTTT
CASSPFLGQVKKLFF
>14|-|TRBV7-9|TRBD1|TRBJ2-7
TGTGCCAGCAGCCCCGGGACAGGGTCGTACGAGCAGTACTTC
CASSPGTGSYEQYF